Listed below are T cell receptor beta chains from one sample, sequenced in a study of shared clonotypes between healthy human individuals. The table came from immunoSEQ multiplex PCR; TCRdb's copy has only in-frame clones and leaves some out. The table has roughly 2,300,000 clones, roughly 92% seen once. Sequenced sample: naive CD4+ T cells from PBMCs. The receptors derive from a man between 18 and 35 years old in good health. Some clones in this sample may be carry-over from other donors' samples. CDR3s include the opening cysteine and the closing phenylalanine or tryptophan. A D gene is named only where the DNA matches it firmly. Some rows have no size entry. The others give once, few or many, or a class for an expanded clone.

v_call	clone_size	j_call	d_call	cdr3_nt	cdr3_aa
TRBV18	NA	TRBJ1-4	NA	TGTGCCAGCTCACAATCGAAGGGACTGACTAATGAAAAACTGTTTTTT	CASSQSKGLTNEKLFF
TRBV28	NA	TRBJ2-3	NA	TGTGCCAGCAGTTTAGTGGGGTTCGGTACAGATACGCAGTATTTT	CASSLVGFGTDTQYF
TRBV7-8	NA	TRBJ1-1	NA	TGTGCCAGCAGCTTAGGATACCGGGACATGGGCTTTGTTGAAGCTTTCTTT	CASSLGYRDMGFVEAFF
TRBV9	NA	TRBJ2-5	NA	TGTGCCAGCAGCGTAGAGGGTTGGGCAGACGCCGGGGAGACCCAGTACTTC	CASSVEGWADAGETQYF
TRBV5-1	NA	TRBJ1-3	NA	TGCGCCAGCAGCTTGCAGGGCTTAGGGGGTTCTGGAAACACCATATATTTT	CASSLQGLGGSGNTIYF
TRBV11-3	once	TRBJ2-2	NA	TGTGCCAGCAGCTTAGAGGCTGGGGAGCTGTTTTTT	CASSLEAGELFF
TRBV2	NA	TRBJ2-7	NA	TGTGCCAGCAGTGAAGCCGTTTTCTTTCGAGAGGGCTACGAGCAGTACTTC	CASSEAVFFREGYEQYF
TRBV30	NA	TRBJ1-5	NA	TGTGCCTGGAGCGCAGAGCTTGGAGGCAATCAGCCCCAGCATTTT	CAWSAELGGNQPQHF
TRBV18	NA	TRBJ1-3	TRBD1	TGTGCCAGCTCACCATGGCAGGGGGCCCACTCTGGAAACACCATATATTTT	CASSPWQGAHSGNTIYF
TRBV9	NA	TRBJ1-4	TRBD1	TGTGCCAGCAGCCCAGGGGGGCTGGTTAATGAAAAACTGTTTTTT	CASSPGGLVNEKLFF
TRBV28	NA	TRBJ1-2	NA	TGTGCCAGCAGTTTATGGGACAGTGGGCCCTATGGCTACACCTTC	CASSLWDSGPYGYTF
TRBV19	NA	TRBJ2-2	NA	TGTGCCAGTAGTAAAGTCGGTAGATCCTCCGGGGAGCTGTTTTTT	CASSKVGRSSGELFF
TRBV5-1	once	TRBJ1-3	NA	TGCGCCAGCAGCTTCGACAGCGTCTCTGGAAACACCATATATTTT	CASSFDSVSGNTIYF
TRBV28	NA	TRBJ1-3	NA	TGTGCCAGCATCCCGTCTGCAGGGGCGATGAGTGGAAACACCATATATTTT	CASIPSAGAMSGNTIYF
TRBV25-1	NA	TRBJ2-7	TRBD2	TGTGCCAGCAGCCACAGCGGGAGGGGGGAGCAGTACTTC	CASSHSGRGEQYF
TRBV28	NA	TRBJ2-3	TRBD2	TGTGCCAGCACCCCTAGCGGGAGTCGGACAGATACGCAGTATTTT	CASTPSGSRTDTQYF
TRBV2	NA	TRBJ1-1	TRBD1	TGTGCCAGCAATAGATTCCCAGCTTGGGGACAGGGAATCACTGAAGCTTTCTTT	CASNRFPAWGQGITEAFF
TRBV18	NA	TRBJ2-7	TRBD2	TGTGCCAGCTCACCCCCCCCCGCTACTAGCGGGAGATACGAGCAGTACTTC	CASSPPPATSGRYEQYF
TRBV28	once	TRBJ1-4	TRBD1	TGTGCCAGCAGTTTAGGGACAGGGCATGAAAAACTGTTTTTT	CASSLGTGHEKLFF
TRBV6-5	NA	TRBJ2-4	NA	TGTGCCAGCAGTTATCGGGGGACAGCAAACATTCAGTACTTC	CASSYRGTANIQYF
TRBV30	once	TRBJ2-1	NA	TGTGCCTGGGACAAGAAAGGGTCAGGATACAATGAGCAGTTCTTC	CAWDKKGSGYNEQFF
TRBV10-3	NA	TRBJ2-7	NA	TGTGCCATCAGTGGGACTTCCGAGCAGTACTTC	CAISGTSEQYF
TRBV5-4	NA	TRBJ2-5	NA	TGTGCCAGCAGCCCGGATGAACGGGGGACCCAGTACTTC	CASSPDERGTQYF
TRBV7-6	NA	TRBJ2-2	NA	TGTGCCAGCAGCTTTGGGACCCCACCCGGGGAGCTGTTTTTT	CASSFGTPPGELFF
TRBV20-1	NA	TRBJ1-5	NA	TGCAGTGCTAGTCTAGTACGGCCCCAGCATTTT	CSASLVRPQHF
TRBV7-2	NA	TRBJ2-3	NA	TGTGCCAGCAGCTTAGGGCTAGCAGGCACAGATACGCAGTATTTT	CASSLGLAGTDTQYF
TRBV4-2	NA	TRBJ1-2	TRBD1	TGTGCCAGCAGCCTAGGACAGGGCGGGGGCTACACCTTC	CASSLGQGGGYTF
TRBV9	NA	TRBJ2-5	NA	TGTGCCAGCTCCGGGGGGGCGTACCCAGGGGGCCAGTACTTC	CASSGGAYPGGQYF
TRBV29-1	NA	TRBJ1-1	TRBD1	TGCAGCGTGGGACAGGGAGACACTGAAGCTTTCTTT	CSVGQGDTEAFF
TRBV10-3	NA	TRBJ1-1	NA	TGTGCCGTAGGCCGGGGACTGAACACTGAAGCTTTCTTT	CAVGRGLNTEAFF
TRBV7-9	NA	TRBJ1-2	NA	TGTGCCAGCAGCCCAGAGGGGGAAATGAGGAAAAACTATGGCTACACCTTC	CASSPEGEMRKNYGYTF
TRBV7-2	NA	TRBJ2-2	TRBD2	TGTGCCAGCAGCTTACCTAGCGGGAGGGCCTCCGGGGAGCTGTTTTTT	CASSLPSGRASGELFF
TRBV7-2	NA	TRBJ2-7	NA	TGTGCCAGCAACCCGACTAGAACCGAAGCCTACGAGCAGTACTTC	CASNPTRTEAYEQYF
TRBV20-1	NA	TRBJ2-5	NA	TGCAGTGCGACCGTACGGGAGACCCAGTACTTC	CSATVRETQYF
TRBV28	NA	TRBJ1-2	TRBD1	TGTGCCAGCAGTTACAGGGGTAACTATGGCTACACCTTC	CASSYRGNYGYTF
TRBV7-2	NA	TRBJ2-5	TRBD2	TGTGCCACCCTTCGGGGGGGCCAAGAGACCCAGTACTTC	CATLRGGQETQYF
TRBV4-1	NA	TRBJ2-2	TRBD1	TGCGCCAGCAGCCATACCGGGACAGGGTCTGTTCTCTACTATACCGGGGAGCTGTTTTTT	CASSHTGTGSVLYYTGELFF